The 30 T cell receptor beta chains given below trace back to one sample, sequenced in a study of T cell responses to AZD1222 COVID-19 vaccine. Assay used: immunoSEQ multiplex PCR; TCRdb lists only in-frame clones, some missing. The sample holds 120,000 to 150,000 clones; 93% are singletons and the top ten take about 2.1%. Here the sequenced sample was peripheral blood, taken on day 0 of AZD1222 vaccination. Receptors originate from an adult in good health.

The chain couples TRBV11-3 to TRBJ2-1; possible D gene TRBD1, 6 bases. V shed 5 bases and J shed 0 bases, with 14 bases lying between them. The germline V gene has CDR1 SGHNT and CDR2 YENEEA. The CDR3 runs to 16 residues. CDR3 DNA: TGTGCCAGCAGCGTCCAGGGGCAAAGCTCCTACAATGAGCAGTTCTTC. Residues: CASSVQGQSSYNEQFF. Full variable domain (remainder filled in from reference TRBV11-3 and TRBJ2-1): EAGVVQSPRYKIIEKKQPVAFWCNPISGHNTLYWYLQNLGQGPELLIRYENEEAVDDSQLPKDRFSAERLKGVDSTLKIQPAELGDSAVYLCASSVQGQSSYNEQFFGPGTRLTVL.

The chain links TRBV29-1 to TRBJ1-2, with D hard to call. CDR3 length: 11 amino acids. V shed 3 bases and J shed 5 bases, with 7 bases lying between them. Per germline, CDR1 SQVTM and CDR2 ANQGSEA. This CDR3 is CSVDGQYGYTF. CDR3 DNA: TGCAGCGTTGATGGCCAGTATGGCTACACCTTC.

The chain carries TRBV10-2 and TRBJ2-1, with 7 nucleotides matching TRBD1. The V gene end was trimmed by 7 bases and the J gene end by 4 bases; junction bases not matched to a gene: 10. The CDR3 consists of 15 residues. CDR1 and CDR2 from the germline V gene are WSHSY and SAAADI. The CDR3, as DNA: TGCGCCAGCAAACCATACAGGGGCGATTACAATGAGCAGTTCTTC. This translates into CASKPYRGDYNEQFF.

This sequence joins TRBV3-1 (or the pseudogene TRBV3-2) and TRBJ2-5; 7 bases agree with TRBD1. With V trimmed by 1 base and J by 1 base, 9 bases remained unmatched. CDR3 length equals 17 residues. Germline V gene sequence: CDR1 LGHDT, CDR2 YNNKEL (reference sequence). This CDR3 reads CASSQVPRDSSQETQYF. As DNA, the CDR3 is TGTGCCAGCAGCCAAGTACCCCGGGACAGTAGCCAAGAGACCCAGTACTTC.

The V call is TRBV11-2, the J call TRBJ1-1, with D uncertain. Per germline, CDR1 SGHAT and CDR2 FQNNGV. The V end lost 0 bases, the J end lost 1 base, and 6 bases lay between the germline ends. This CDR3 has 14 residues. Here the CDR3 reads CASSLDWANTEAFF. In DNA form, the CDR3 reads TGTGCCAGCAGCTTAGACTGGGCGAACACTGAAGCTTTCTTT.

The rearrangement joins TRBV24-1 to TRBJ2-7; D unresolved. Germline lookup yields CDR1 KGHDR and CDR2 SFDVKD. The length of the CDR3 is 10 residues. V was pared by 12 bases and J by 5 bases, with 10 bases between. The CDR3 bases are TGTGCCCCGATCATCCACGAGCAGTACTTC. It translates to CAPIIHEQYF.

V gene TRBV6-1 combines with J gene TRBJ1-5, with D possibly matching TRBD1 (5 bases). The germline gives CDR1 MNHNS, CDR2 SASEGT. This CDR3 contains 15 residues. The V and J ends lost 2 bases and 6 bases respectively, with 14 bases between them. CDR3 in DNA: TGTGCCAGCAGTGAACCGGGACGACCGCCTCAGCCCCAGCATTTT. Encoded protein: CASSEPGRPPQPQHF.

As DNA, the CDR3 is TGTGCCAGCAGTGAAGGGCCTAACACTGAAGCTTTCTTT. Protein sequence: CASSEGPNTEAFF. The rearrangement links TRBV6-4 to TRBJ1-1, with D uncertain. V shed 3 bases and J shed 2 bases, with 7 bases lying between them. The CDR3 is 13 residues long. The germline V gene encodes CDR1 MRHNA and CDR2 SNTAGT.

The chain has TRBV27 and TRBJ2-4; 7 nucleotides match TRBD2. Trimming took 5 bases from V and 4 from J; bases not matched to a gene: 17. The V gene's germline CDR1 is MNHEY and CDR2 SMNVEV (reference sequence). This CDR3 region has 18 residues. Here the CDR3 reads CASSPSRLLSGVKNIQYF. As DNA, the CDR3 is TGTGCCAGCAGTCCCTCTAGGTTATTGAGCGGGGTGAAAAACATTCAGTACTTC.

The CDR3 sequence is CASSLMLVDEQYF. In DNA form, the CDR3 reads TGCGCCAGCAGCCTGATGTTGGTGGACGAGCAGTACTTC. This chain connects TRBV5-1 to TRBJ2-7; D uncertain. The CDR3 has 13 amino acids. V lost 4 bases and J lost 5, with 13 bases in between. From germline, CDR1 is SGHRS and CDR2 YFSETQ.

Of note for this clone: Distinct nucleotide sequences in the sample also encode this CDR3. The genes are TRBV10-1 and TRBJ1-1; 7 nucleotides match TRBD1. This CDR3 spans 14 amino acids. The V gene's germline CDR1 is WNHNN and CDR2 SYGVQD (reference sequence). V was pared by 10 bases and J by 3 bases, with 11 bases of the junction left unmatched. For the CDR3, the DNA is TGCGCCAACAAACAGGGGAGGGGGGACACTGAAGCTTTCTTT. Translated, it gives CANKQGRGDTEAFF.

The J gene is TRBJ1-4, the V gene TRBV19; 7 nucleotides match TRBD1. After removal of 3 bases from V and 4 bases from J, the junction contained 5 bases not matched to a gene. The CDR3 runs 15 residues. Germline-derived CDR1 and CDR2 are LNHDA and SQIVND (reference sequence). CDR3: CASSIGGTVNEKLFF. For the CDR3, the DNA is TGTGCCAGTAGTATTGGCGGGACAGTTAATGAAAAACTGTTTTTT.

The chain joins TRBV20-1 to TRBJ1-1; D gene ambiguous. Trimming stripped 6 bases from V and 5 bases from J, with 7 bases between. Germline V gene sequence: CDR1 DFQATT, CDR2 SNEGSKA (reference sequence). The CDR3 spans 10 residues. The CDR3, as DNA: TGCAGTGCCACCGGGACTGAAGCTTTCTTT. It codes for CSATGTEAFF.

The chain uses TRBV6-1 and TRBJ2-7, with D possibly matching TRBD1 (5 bases). Trimming removed 3 bases at V and 2 bases at J, with 8 bases between. This CDR3 is built from 13 residues. Germline CDR1 is MNHNS and CDR2 is SASEGT. For the CDR3, the DNA is TGTGCCAGCAGTGATCAGGGAACCTACGAGCAGTACTTC. Translation: CASSDQGTYEQYF.

The rearrangement links TRBV5-1 to TRBJ1-1; 7 bases are shared with TRBD1. Germline V lookup: CDR1 SGHRS, CDR2 YFSETQ. V was clipped by 4 bases and J by 6 bases; unmatched bases: 6. The CDR3 is made up of 13 amino acids. CDR3 protein: CASSQGGGAEAFF. CDR3 nucleotides: TGCGCCAGCAGCCAGGGGGGTGGCGCTGAAGCTTTCTTT.

The genes are TRBV5-8 and TRBJ2-1; D may be TRBD1 or TRBD2 (5 bases each). In germline, CDR1 is SGHTS, CDR2 YDEGEE. V shed 4 bases and J shed 13 bases, with 9 bases lying between them. The CDR3 totals 10 residues. For the CDR3, the DNA is TGTGCCAGCAGCCTGGGGGTACAGTTCTTC. Protein: CASSLGVQFF.

This clone was picked up one time. This chain joins TRBV5-8 and TRBJ2-1, with D maybe TRBD2 (6 bases). The germline V gene has CDR1 SGHTS and CDR2 YDEGEE. The CDR3 extends over 13 amino acids. V lost 2 bases and J lost 8, with 11 bases in between. Written as DNA, the CDR3 is TGTGCCAGCAGCTTAGAGGGAGGAGATGAGCAGTTCTTC. This translates into CASSLEGGDEQFF. Full variable domain (remainder filled in from reference TRBV5-8 and TRBJ2-1): EAGVTQSPTHLIKTRGQQATLRCSPISGHTSVYWYQQALGLGLQFLLWYDEGEERNRGNFPPRFSGRQFPNYSSELNVNALELEDSALYLCASSLEGGDEQFFGPGTRLTVL.

The chain combines TRBV6-5 with TRBJ1-2; perhaps TRBD1 as D (5 bases). V was clipped by 0 bases and J by 4 bases, with 9 bases between them. This CDR3 has 14 amino acids. Germline-derived CDR1 and CDR2 are MNHEY and SVGAGI. The CDR3 region has the DNA TGTGCCAGCAGTTACTCGGGACGGAGCTATGGCTACACCTTC. Its protein is CASSYSGRSYGYTF.

The gene calls are TRBV23-1 and TRBJ2-7; D gene unclear. TRBV23-1 is filed as an ORF, its function uncertain. V was trimmed by 3 bases and J by 4 bases, leaving 16 bases between them. The CDR3 length is 15 residues. The CDR3 reads CASSQGIPKGYEQYF. CDR3 nucleotide sequence: TGCGCCAGCAGTCAGGGGATACCAAAAGGATACGAGCAGTACTTC.

The J gene is TRBJ1-5, the V gene TRBV19; no definite D call. This CDR3 contains 14 residues. Germline CDR1 LNHDA, CDR2 SQIVND (reference sequence). V was cut by 1 base and J by 3 bases, with 7 bases left in between. CDR3 loop: CASSIGRYNQPQHF. In nucleotides, the CDR3 is TGTGCCAGTAGTATAGGTAGGTACAATCAGCCCCAGCATTTT.

V gene TRBV5-6 combines with J gene TRBJ2-1; 8 nucleotides line up with TRBD2. This CDR3 contains 16 residues. CDR1 is SGHDT, CDR2 YYEEEE, per germline. With V trimmed by 2 bases and J by 4 bases, 8 bases remained unmatched. CDR3 loop: CASSLVREGRYNEQFF. The CDR3 coding sequence is TGTGCCAGCAGCTTAGTACGGGAGGGCCGATACAATGAGCAGTTCTTC.

The chain uses TRBV12-3 or TRBV12-4 and TRBJ2-7; no clear D gene. V was trimmed by 3 bases and J by 7 bases, leaving 10 bases between them. The CDR3 totals 12 residues. In DNA, the CDR3 is TGTGCCAGCAGTTTGCTAGTTCGGGAGCAGTACTTC. Protein sequence: CASSLLVREQYF.

The V gene is TRBV7-9, the J gene TRBJ1-6, with TRBD1 matching over 9 bases. CDR1 is SEHNR and CDR2 is FQNEAQ in the germline V gene (reference sequence). V trimming: 5 bases; J trimming: 10 bases; junction bases outside the gene matches: 18. CDR3 length equals 18 residues. Here the CDR3 reads CASSLGEGQGMNGSPLHF. The CDR3 DNA reads TGTGCCAGCAGCCTGGGGGAGGGACAGGGTATGAACGGCTCACCCCTCCACTTT.

This chain uses TRBV11-2 with TRBJ1-1; D is perhaps TRBD1 (6 bases). The CDR3 has 13 residues. CDR1 is SGHAT, CDR2 FQNNGV, per germline. Trimming left V 6 bases short and J 7 bases short, with 15 bases between. CDR3 bases: TGTGCCAGCAGGGGGGACCAGGGGAATGAAGCTTTCTTT. It specifies CASRGDQGNEAFF. Using reference TRBV11-2 and TRBJ1-1 for the parts outside the CDR3, the full variable domain is EAGVAQSPRYKIIEKRQSVAFWCNPISGHATLYWYQQILGQGPKLLIQFQNNGVVDDSQLPKDRFSAERLKGVDSTLKIQPAKLEDSAVYLCASRGDQGNEAFFGQGTRLTVV.

The rearrangement joins TRBV7-9 to TRBJ2-5; D is possibly TRBD1 or TRBD2 (5 bases each). CDR1 is SEHNR and CDR2 is FQNEAQ in the germline V gene (reference sequence). The CDR3 is 14 amino acids. V lost 5 bases, J lost 2 bases, and 12 bases lay in between. Here the CDR3 reads CASSRQLAQETQYF. Here the CDR3 DNA reads TGTGCCAGCAGCCGACAGTTAGCGCAAGAGACCCAGTACTTC.

This chain connects TRBV19 to TRBJ1-3; a possible D gene is TRBD1 (6 bases). The V gene's germline CDR1 is LNHDA and CDR2 SQIVND (reference sequence). Between the trimmed V and J ends, which lost 6 bases and 1 base, there was a span of 19 bases. The length of the CDR3 is 17 residues. The CDR3 coding sequence is TGTGCCAGTAGCCCCCTAAGGTCGGGGGCGTCTGGAAACACCATATATTTT. It translates to CASSPLRSGASGNTIYF. The variable domain in full, completed from reference TRBV19 and TRBJ1-3, reads DGGITQSPKYLFRKEGQNVTLSCEQNLNHDAMYWYRQDPGQGLRLIYYSQIVNDFQKGDIAEGYSVSREKKESFPLTVTSAQKNPTAFYLCASSPLRSGASGNTIYFGEGSWLTVV.

This sequence joins TRBV7-9 and TRBJ1-3; 10 positions match TRBD1. This CDR3 contains 15 residues. Germline V CDR1 and CDR2: SEHNR, FQNEAQ (reference sequence). The ends lost 8 bases at V and 0 bases at J; junction bases unmatched: 4. CDR3 DNA sequence: TGTGCCAGCTCCCGGGACAGGGGCTCTGGAAACACCATATATTTT. Translating it yields CASSRDRGSGNTIYF.

The V and J genes are TRBV7-8 and TRBJ2-2, with 9 bases fitting TRBD2. Germline values: CDR1 SGHVS, CDR2 FQNEAQ. The trim removed 5 bases at V and 3 bases at J, leaving 16 bases unmatched. The CDR3 is made up of 19 amino acids. The CDR3 sequence is CASSPRVTGGRAYTGELFF. CDR3 nucleotides: TGTGCCAGCAGCCCGAGGGTTACTGGCGGGAGGGCCTACACCGGGGAGCTGTTTTTT.

V and J are TRBV2 and TRBJ2-7, with TRBD2 matching over 12 bases. Germline-derived CDR1 and CDR2 are SNHLY and FYNNEI. V was pared by 2 bases and J by 4 bases, with 3 bases of the junction left unmatched. The CDR3 covers 15 residues. The CDR3 spells CASSERTSGGYEQYF. The CDR3 DNA is TGTGCCAGCAGTGAAAGAACTAGCGGGGGGTACGAGCAGTACTTC.

The chain carries TRBV12-3 or TRBV12-4 and TRBJ2-3; D call uncertain. The CDR3 length is 12 residues. Trimming removed 5 bases from V and 4 bases from J, with 7 bases in between. This CDR3 reads CASSPPPDTQYF. Here the CDR3 DNA reads TGTGCCAGCAGTCCCCCTCCAGATACGCAGTATTTT.